A single sample gave rise to the 12 T cell receptor beta chains below, sequenced in a study of blood T cell repertoires in COVID-19. TCRdb's copy holds only in-frame clones and misses some; the assay was immunoSEQ multiplex PCR. The table has about 97,000 clones, roughly nine tenths seen once; the top ten hold around 1.7%. Sequencing was performed on peripheral blood. These receptor sequences come from a man aged 55 to 69 with acute or convalescent COVID-19.

This clone was seen more than once but under ten times. The chain recombines TRBV6-5 with TRBJ1-1; D might be TRBD1 (6 bases). CDR3 length equals 14 residues. Trimming took 6 bases from V and 2 from J, leaving 13 bases between them. Germline V lookup: CDR1 MNHEY, CDR2 SVGAGI. The CDR3 DNA is TGTGCCAGCAGAGAGGGACAACTCAACACTGAAGCTTTCTTT. This codes for CASREGQLNTEAFF.

This chain links TRBV6-1 with TRBJ1-5, with TRBD1 matching 10 bases. Per germline, CDR1 MNHNS and CDR2 SASEGT. V shed 1 base, J shed 6 bases, and the junction held 3 bases outside the gene matches. CDR3 length equals 15 residues. CDR3 DNA: TGTGCCAGCAGTGAAGGTTGGACAGGGGGTCAGCCCCAGCATTTT. It specifies CASSEGWTGGQPQHF.

The chain links TRBV6-5 to TRBJ1-2; D is unresolved. CDR3 length: 10 residues. Trimming removed 8 bases at V and 6 bases at J, with 7 bases between. Germline values: CDR1 MNHEY, CDR2 SVGAGI. DNA for the CDR3: TGTGCCAGCTCCAAAAATGGCTACACCTTC. It specifies CASSKNGYTF.

CDR3 region: CASSLAVANTEAFF. In nucleotides, the CDR3 is TGTGCCAGCAGCTTAGCGGTGGCGAACACTGAAGCTTTCTTT. The chain employs TRBV7-2 and TRBJ1-1; unclear D gene. This CDR3 region has 14 residues. Germline V gene sequence: CDR1 SGHTA, CDR2 FQGNSA. The ends were cut back, 0 bases at V and 1 base at J, with 6 bases in the middle.

This sequence joins TRBV6-5 and TRBJ1-3; perhaps TRBD1 as D (6 bases). Trimming shortened V by 6 bases and J by 0 bases, and 12 bases separated the two germline ends. Germline V gene sequence: CDR1 MNHEY, CDR2 SVGAGI. The CDR3 runs 15 residues. CDR3 loop: CASSPGQFSGNTIYF. DNA for the CDR3: TGTGCCAGCAGCCCCGGACAGTTCTCTGGAAACACCATATATTTT.

This chain joins TRBV12-5 and TRBJ2-5; D is unresolved. The CDR3 extends over 12 amino acids. Germline V lookup: CDR1 LGHNT, CDR2 FRNRAP. V lost 2 bases, J lost 9 bases, and 10 bases lay in between. CDR3 coding DNA: TGTGCTAGTGGTTTGCCACTCCGTGCCCAGTACTTC. It translates to CASGLPLRAQYF.

The V gene is TRBV10-3, the J gene TRBJ1-1, with a tentative D call TRBD1 (5 bases). The CDR3 loop spans 14 amino acids. Trimming left V 8 bases short and J 0 bases short, with 13 bases between. The germline gives CDR1 ENHRY, CDR2 SYGVKD. In DNA, the CDR3 is TGTGCCATCGGTTCGACAGTAGTGAACACTGAAGCTTTCTTT. The encoded protein is CAIGSTVVNTEAFF.

V is TRBV19 and J is TRBJ2-6; D may be TRBD1 (6 bases). With 5 bases removed from V and 0 bases from J, the gap between germline ends came to 14 bases. The CDR3 contains 17 residues. Germline CDR1 is LNHDA and CDR2 is SQIVND (reference sequence). The CDR3 bases are TGTGCCAGTAGTGGTCGGACAGCCCGCTCTGGGGCCAACGTCCTGACTTTC. Protein sequence: CASSGRTARSGANVLTF.

Notes on this clone: The same CDR3 arises from other DNA sequences in this sample as well. V is TRBV6-5 and J is TRBJ1-1; 7 bases match TRBD1. Germline CDR1 and CDR2: MNHEY and SVGAGI. Trimming at V came to 2 bases and at J to 5 bases, leaving 2 bases not matched to a gene. CDR3 length: 13 amino acids. CDR3 region: CASSYDRATEAFF. CDR3 bases: TGTGCCAGCAGTTACGACAGGGCGACTGAAGCTTTCTTT.

This chain's CDR3 is CAISESGQGAGYTF. CDR3 nucleotide sequence: TGTGCCATCAGTGAGTCGGGACAGGGGGCTGGCTACACCTTC. The chain links TRBV10-3 to TRBJ1-2; 12 bases match TRBD1. The CDR3 covers 14 residues. The V gene's germline CDR1 is ENHRY and CDR2 SYGVKD. The junction had 0 bases not matched to a gene; V was cut back by 0 bases and J by 7 bases.

The chain carries TRBV11-2 and TRBJ1-3; TRBD1 aligns across 7 bases. Trimming at V came to 1 base and at J to 11 bases, leaving 11 bases not matched to a gene. Germline lookup yields CDR1 SGHAT and CDR2 FQNNGV. This CDR3 spans 15 amino acids. Here the CDR3 DNA reads TGTGCCAGCAGCTTAGGAGACAGGGAAATCTTGCCCATATATTTT. The encoded protein is CASSLGDREILPIYF. The entire variable domain, with the rest obtained from reference TRBV11-2 and TRBJ1-3, is as follows: EAGVAQSPRYKIIEKRQSVAFWCNPISGHATLYWYQQILGQGPKLLIQFQNNGVVDDSQLPKDRFSAERLKGVDSTLKIQPAKLEDSAVYLCASSLGDREILPIYFGEGSWLTVV.

The gene calls are TRBV6-4 and TRBJ1-2, with a weak D call TRBD1 (5 bases). The CDR3 loop spans 15 amino acids. Trimming pared 2 bases from V and 6 bases from J, leaving 16 bases between. Germline CDR1 reads MRHNA; CDR2 reads SNTAGT. The CDR3, as DNA: TGTGCCAGCAGTGACACGCAGGGCGCTAGGGATGGCTACACCTTC. It yields the protein CASSDTQGARDGYTF.